The 13 T cell receptor beta chains below all came from one sample that was sequenced in a study of T cells of healthy individuals. Via MiXCR, TCRdb re-called the 5' RACE reads, giving one row per CDR3 protein. The profile shows more than 60,000 distinct CDR3 sequences, around 15% of them singletons. Every receptor here comes from a human donor in good health.

This clonotype was observed a few times. The chain uses TRBV19 and TRBJ2-1; D possibly corresponds to TRBD1 (6 bases). V dropped 5 bases and J dropped 9 bases, with 23 bases sitting between them. CDR3 length equals 16 residues. CDR1 LNHDA and CDR2 SQIVND come from the germline V gene (reference sequence). CDR3 in DNA: TGTGCCAGTAGTCCCCTAACGGACAGTCAAGGGATTGAGCAGTTCTTC. This sequence encodes CASSPLTDSQGIEQFF.

In its sample, this clonotype was seen many times. The chain employs TRBV9 and TRBJ2-1; D unresolved. Germline V gene data show CDR1 as SGDLS and CDR2 as YYNGEE. This CDR3 spans 13 amino acids. The germline V and J ends were trimmed by 0 bases and 10 bases, with 11 bases remaining between them. CDR3 in amino acids: CASSVEDRGEQFF. The CDR3 nucleotides read TGTGCCAGCAGCGTAGAGGATCGTGGGGAGCAGTTCTTC.

This clonotype has just a few counts. This chain connects TRBV11-2 to TRBJ2-3; 9 bases align to TRBD2. Per germline, CDR1 SGHAT and CDR2 FQNNGV. The CDR3 has 16 residues. With V trimmed by 0 bases and J by 2 bases, 3 bases remained unmatched. The CDR3 sequence is CASSLETSGPTDTQYF. The CDR3 region has the DNA TGTGCCAGCAGCTTAGAGACTAGCGGACCCACAGATACGCAGTATTTT.

In its sample, this clonotype was seen a few times. This chain links TRBV12-3 or TRBV12-4 with TRBJ1-3; a weak D match, TRBD1 (5 bases). This CDR3 has 16 amino acids. Trimming removed 3 bases from V and 0 bases from J, with 12 bases in between. The CDR3 sequence is CASSLGQPPSGNTIYF. The CDR3 DNA follows: TGTGCCAGCAGTTTGGGGCAGCCACCCTCTGGAAACACCATATATTTT.

V gene TRBV27 combines with J gene TRBJ2-7; possible D gene TRBD1, 6 bases. CDR1 is MNHEY and CDR2 is SMNVEV in the germline V gene (reference sequence). The length of the CDR3 is 16 residues. Trimming shortened V by 5 bases and J by 9 bases, and 26 bases separated the two germline ends. Here the CDR3 DNA reads TGTGCCAGCAGTCCAAAGATACAGGGTTCCCTCGCGGGGCAGTACTTC. This gives the protein CASSPKIQGSLAGQYF.

This clonotype has at least ten counts. The gene calls are TRBV6-6 and TRBJ2-4; 14 bases match TRBD2. Germline V gene data show CDR1 as MNHNY and CDR2 as SVGAGI (reference sequence). With V trimmed by 4 bases and J by 4 bases, 12 bases remained unmatched. This CDR3 spans 19 amino acids. The CDR3 nucleotides are TGTGCCAGCAGTTTTTCTCCCCGGACTAGCGGGGGGACTAAAAACATTCAGTACTTC. The encoded protein is CASSFSPRTSGGTKNIQYF.

This clonotype was found a few times. J is TRBJ2-1 and V is TRBV6-2 or TRBV6-3; 9 bases line up with TRBD1. Unmatched junction bases numbered 2, after V lost 2 bases and J lost 6 bases. Germline V gene data show CDR1 as MNHEY and CDR2 as SVGEGT. The CDR3 totals 14 residues. CDR3 bases: TGTGCCAGCAGTTACGGGACAGGGTTCAATGAGCAGTTCTTC. Translation: CASSYGTGFNEQFF.

In this sample, this clonotype turned up many times. The V gene is TRBV27, the J gene TRBJ2-5; possible D gene TRBD1, 5 bases. The V end lost 2 bases, the J end lost 4 bases, and 11 bases lay between the germline ends. There are 14 residues in the CDR3. Germline V gene data show CDR1 as MNHEY and CDR2 as SMNVEV (reference sequence). CDR3 sequence: CASSLKGLGETQYF. The CDR3 DNA follows: TGTGCCAGCAGTTTAAAGGGGCTTGGAGAGACCCAGTACTTC.

This clonotype was seen more than once but under ten times. This chain joins TRBV20-1 and TRBJ2-5, with 12 bases matching TRBD2. CDR3 length: 16 residues. V was pared by 6 bases and J by 1 base, with 9 bases of the junction left unmatched. Germline CDR1 is DFQATT and CDR2 is SNEGSKA (reference sequence). The CDR3 nucleotides read TGCAGTGCCCCTAGGGGGGGACTAGCGGGCCAAGAGACCCAGTACTTC. It yields the protein CSAPRGGLAGQETQYF.

This clonotype came up many times. The V call is TRBV20-1, the J call TRBJ1-1, with no clear D. The CDR3 is 12 residues long. The germline CDR1 and CDR2 sequences are DFQATT and SNEGSKA (reference sequence). Trimming took 5 bases from V and 5 from J, leaving 12 bases between them. CDR3 in amino acids: CSARRAGTEAFF. CDR3 bases: TGCAGTGCTCGGCGAGCGGGGACTGAAGCTTTCTTT.

This clonotype has more than one count but fewer than ten. This chain joins TRBV11-2 and TRBJ1-6; D unclear. Germline V lookup: CDR1 SGHAT, CDR2 FQNNGV. The CDR3 consists of 15 residues. V was clipped by 1 base and J by 8 bases, with 12 bases between them. The CDR3 spells CASSLVFGEDSPLHF. The CDR3 coding sequence is TGTGCCAGCAGCTTAGTATTTGGGGAGGATTCACCCCTCCACTTT.

This clonotype was seen a few times. CDR3 DNA sequence: TGTGCCAGCAGTTTATACCGAGGGGGCGAAGCTTTCTTT. It codes for CASSLYRGGEAFF. The rearrangement joins TRBV28 to TRBJ1-1; 7 bases fit TRBD1. Losses at the gene ends were 1 base for V and 8 bases for J; bases not matched to a gene: 4. Per the germline V gene, CDR1 is MDHEN and CDR2 is SYDVKM. This CDR3 is 13 amino acids long.

This clonotype is medium-sized in the sample. The genes are TRBV7-2 and TRBJ2-3; no clear D gene. This CDR3 comprises 12 residues. Germline-derived CDR1 and CDR2 are SGHTA and FQGNSA. Trimming removed 5 bases at V and 6 bases at J, with 9 bases between. The CDR3 sequence: CASSVSRDTQYF. Here the CDR3 DNA reads TGTGCCAGCAGCGTCTCGCGGGATACGCAGTATTTT.